These 22 T cell receptor beta chains came from one sample sequenced in a study of identical twins (dated by TCRdb to the mid-2010s). The library was produced with 5' RACE. Sequenced on an Illumina HiSeq 2000. TCRdb trimmed the raw reads at Q25, called clones with MiXCR and kept productive beta chains. Identical CDR3 protein sequences are pooled into one entry, listed with their most common genes and DNA. In all, the sample holds about 700,000 distinct CDR3 sequences, and less than 7% of those were seen once. Jointly, the top ten make up 1.5% to 2% of the sample. Specimen: naive T cells sorted from blood. The cell subset or site label, read with the paper, signifies: cells isolated with a human naive T-cell isolation kit. The source of these receptors is a man aged 18 to 30 in good health.

The chain is built from TRBV5-1 and TRBJ2-7; TRBD2 might be the D (6 bases). Trimming took 0 bases from V and 3 from J, leaving 16 bases between them. The CDR3 contains 16 residues. Germline V gene data show CDR1 as SGHRS and CDR2 as YFSETQ. CDR3 sequence (DNA): TGCGCCAGCAGCTTGGAGGCACCTAGCGAACTCTACGAGCAGTACGTC. Translation gives CASSLEAPSELYEQYV.

The rearrangement links TRBV5-1 to TRBJ1-1; tentative D call: TRBD1 (6 bases). Per germline, CDR1 SGHRS and CDR2 YFSETQ. This CDR3 contains 15 residues. The V end was cut by 4 bases, the J end by 7 bases, with 20 bases between. The CDR3 DNA is TGCGCCAGCAGCAGGAGACAGACAGGTTCGATTGAAGCTTTCTTT. It is translated as CASSRRQTGSIEAFF.

This clonotype has just a few counts. V is TRBV5-1 and J is TRBJ2-6; the D is unclear. Germline assignment: CDR1 SGHRS and CDR2 YFSETQ. The CDR3 contains 16 residues. The V gene lost 1 base and the J gene lost 0 bases, with 8 bases spanning the gap. The CDR3 DNA reads as TGCGCCAGCAGCTTGCTACCGGACTCTGGGGCCAACGTCCTGACTTTC. Its translation is CASSLLPDSGANVLTF.

This clonotype was observed at least ten times. The chain uses TRBV6-1 and TRBJ1-1; D is undetermined. V lost 3 bases and J 5 bases, leaving 10 bases between the germline ends. The CDR3 contains 13 residues. Germline CDR1 is MNHNS and CDR2 is SASEGT. CDR3 sequence reads: CASSEGWSTEAFF. The CDR3 DNA is TGTGCCAGCAGTGAGGGTTGGTCAACTGAAGCTTTCTTT.

This clonotype was counted many times. The CDR3 bases are TGTGCCAGCAGCCCAGGGGAGGATGAAAAACTGTTTTTT. Translation gives CASSPGEDEKLFF. The rearrangement joins TRBV11-2 to TRBJ1-4; perhaps TRBD1 as D (6 bases). V was trimmed by 5 bases and J by 6 bases, leaving 10 bases between them. This CDR3 is built from 13 residues. CDR1 is SGHAT, CDR2 FQNNGV, per germline.

This clonotype was counted at least ten times. This rearrangement joins TRBV7-2 to TRBJ2-7; TRBD1 agrees at 9 bases. From germline, CDR1 is SGHTA and CDR2 FQGNSA. The ends lost 4 bases at V and 6 bases at J; junction bases unmatched: 7. CDR3 length: 14 amino acids. The CDR3 sequence is CASSWPGTGPEQYF. The CDR3 DNA follows: TGTGCCAGCAGCTGGCCCGGGACAGGGCCCGAGCAGTACTTC.

This clonotype came up a few times. The chain couples TRBV7-2 to TRBJ2-5; D gene ambiguous. The germline V and J ends were trimmed by 3 bases and 5 bases, with 10 bases remaining between them. This CDR3 spans 13 amino acids. Germline lookup yields CDR1 SGHTA and CDR2 FQGNSA. DNA for the CDR3: TGTGCCAGCAGCTTGTCGCTTTTCGAGACCCAGTACTTC. As protein: CASSLSLFETQYF.

Concerning this clonotype: No conserved phenylalanine or tryptophan ends this CDR3, so it is likely a read error. The limits of the CDR3 on the DNA are not certain, so only TCRdb's listed CDR3 is given. The rearrangement uses TRBV15 and TRBJ1-2; TRBD1, the D gene given by the table, was not confirmed from the DNA. CDR1 LNHNV and CDR2 YYDKDF come from the germline V gene (reference sequence). The CDR3 is 12 residues long, ends included. The CDR3 loop reads CATSRDDRARTL.

This clonotype was picked up a small number of times. The J gene is TRBJ1-1, the V gene TRBV6-2 or TRBV6-3; perhaps TRBD1 as D (5 bases). V lost 5 bases and J 1 base, leaving 17 bases between the germline ends. Germline lookup yields CDR1 MNHEY and CDR2 SVGEGT. The CDR3 sequence is 16 residues long. This chain's CDR3 is CASSPGLGRGNTEAFF. In nucleotides, the CDR3 is TGTGCCAGCAGTCCGGGCCTGGGACGGGGGAACACTGAAGCTTTCTTT.

This clonotype was picked up many times. The chain couples TRBV5-1 to TRBJ1-1; tentative D call: TRBD1 (5 bases). Germline CDR1 is SGHRS and CDR2 is YFSETQ. CDR3 length equals 14 residues. V lost 7 bases, J lost 3 bases, and 16 bases lay in between. CDR3 bases: TGCGCCAGCGCCCCCCGGGGGAAGGACACTGAAGCTTTCTTT. It codes for CASAPRGKDTEAFF. Complete variable domain (other parts from reference TRBV5-1 and TRBJ1-1): KAGVTQTPRYLIKTRGQQVTLSCSPISGHRSVSWYQQTPGQGLQFLFEYFSETQRNKGNFPGRFSGRQFSNSRSEMNVSTLELGDSALYLCASAPRGKDTEAFFGQGTRLTVV.

The sample holds many counts of this clonotype. The rearrangement links TRBV5-1 to TRBJ2-7, with 8 bases matching TRBD1. V lost 3 bases and J lost 0; bases outside the gene matches: 8. Germline assignment: CDR1 SGHRS and CDR2 YFSETQ. The CDR3 spans 16 residues. CDR3 DNA: TGCGCCAGCAGCTCTACGGACAGGGAAAACTCCTACGAGCAGTACGTC. This encodes CASSSTDRENSYEQYV.

This clonotype came up many times. V and J are TRBV19 and TRBJ2-3; no reliable D call. The CDR3 sequence is 11 residues long. Germline V CDR1 and CDR2: LNHDA, SQIVND (reference sequence). The V gene lost 3 bases and the J gene lost 5 bases, with 3 bases spanning the gap. CDR3 region: CASSIGDTQYF. The CDR3 coding sequence is TGTGCCAGTAGTATTGGAGATACGCAGTATTTT.

The sample holds many counts of this clonotype. This sequence joins TRBV20-1 and TRBJ2-5; D not resolved. This CDR3 is built from 12 residues. In germline, CDR1 is DFQATT, CDR2 SNEGSKA (reference sequence). With 0 bases removed from V and 9 bases from J, the gap between germline ends came to 11 bases. CDR3 protein: CSAREGPSAQYF. In DNA form, the CDR3 reads TGCAGTGCTAGAGAGGGCCCCTCGGCCCAGTACTTC.

The V call is TRBV7-8, the J call TRBJ2-2; weak D call: TRBD2 (5 bases). Germline CDR1 and CDR2: SGHVS and FQNEAQ. V lost 7 bases and J lost 6, with 12 bases in between. This CDR3 has 13 amino acids. CDR3 in amino acids: CASKLPGAGELFF. CDR3 bases: TGTGCCAGCAAACTTCCCGGGGCCGGGGAGCTGTTTTTT.

This clonotype appeared many times. The genes are TRBV29-1 and TRBJ1-5, with 7 bases lining up with TRBD1. With V trimmed by 7 bases and J by 2 bases, 14 bases remained unmatched. The germline V gene has CDR1 SQVTM and CDR2 ANQGSEA. The CDR3 contains 16 residues. CDR3 sequence: CSATQDRIGGNQPQHF. The DNA for the CDR3 is TGCAGCGCTACGCAGGACAGGATAGGGGGCAATCAGCCCCAGCATTTT.

This clonotype was seen many times. The chain couples TRBV29-1 to TRBJ2-1; 9 bases map to TRBD2. The germline V gene encodes CDR1 SQVTM and CDR2 ANQGSEA. The CDR3 sequence is 19 residues long. Unmatched junction bases numbered 12, after V lost 0 bases and J lost 0 bases. The CDR3 DNA sequence: TGCAGCGTTGAAGATCAGGCTAGCGGGAACGTTGGCTCCTACAATGAGCAGTTCTTC. Its translation: CSVEDQASGNVGSYNEQFF.

This clonotype was detected many times. The rearrangement uses TRBV29-1 and TRBJ1-1; maybe TRBD1 (5 bases). Germline assignment: CDR1 SQVTM and CDR2 ANQGSEA. The CDR3 totals 14 residues. Trimming removed 6 bases at V and 4 bases at J, with 18 bases between. This CDR3 reads CSVSVGGAGTEAFF. CDR3 DNA: TGCAGCGTAAGCGTTGGGGGAGCGGGCACTGAAGCTTTCTTT.

This clonotype was detected many times. V gene TRBV7-9 combines with J gene TRBJ2-1; D is possibly TRBD1 (6 bases). Trimming cost V 2 bases and J 5 bases, with 10 bases left between them. This CDR3 contains 14 residues. The germline CDR1 and CDR2 sequences are SEHNR and FQNEAQ (reference sequence). The CDR3 sequence: CASSLRDNNNEQFF. The CDR3 coding sequence is TGTGCCAGCAGCTTAAGGGACAACAACAATGAGCAGTTCTTC.

This clonotype was detected only a few times. J is TRBJ1-5 and V is TRBV20-1; 10 bases match TRBD1. From germline, CDR1 is DFQATT and CDR2 SNEGSKA (reference sequence). This CDR3 has 13 residues. Trimming cost V 2 bases and J 7 bases; bases outside gene matches: 2. CDR3 nucleotide sequence: TGCAGTGCTAGAAGGGACAGGGGACAGCCCCAGCATTTT. It specifies CSARRDRGQPQHF.

This clonotype was found many times. The rearrangement uses TRBV7-9 and TRBJ2-5; weak D call: TRBD2 (5 bases). The CDR3 runs 14 residues. From germline, CDR1 is SEHNR and CDR2 FQNEAQ (reference sequence). V shed 1 base and J shed 5 bases, with 11 bases lying between them. The CDR3 DNA sequence: TGTGCCAGCAGCTTAGTGGCGGGTAGGGAGACCCAGTACTTC. The encoded protein is CASSLVAGRETQYF.

At least ten counts were recorded for this clonotype. This sequence joins TRBV20-1 and TRBJ2-5, with TRBD2 matching over 7 bases. Germline assignment: CDR1 DFQATT and CDR2 SNEGSKA (reference sequence). V lost 0 bases and J lost 5; bases outside the gene matches: 12. The CDR3 runs 16 residues. The chain's CDR3 is CSARDLRGGSVETQYF. CDR3 nucleotides: TGCAGTGCTAGAGATCTGCGAGGCGGGAGCGTGGAGACCCAGTACTTC.

The chain carries TRBV24-1 and TRBJ2-3; 8 bases line up with TRBD1. The CDR3 spans 17 residues. Germline-derived CDR1 and CDR2 are KGHDR and SFDVKD. J gave up 4 bases and V 1 base, and 9 bases lay outside the gene matches. In DNA, the CDR3 is TGTGCCACCAGTGATTTTGGTGCAGGGGGCAAGGCAGATACGCAGTATTTT. Protein sequence: CATSDFGAGGKADTQYF.